This entry is about one T cell receptor beta chain. The sample belongs to a study of cytomegalovirus exposure and HLA in healthy donors. PCR involved 60 Vbeta and 13 Jbeta primers. Generated by immunoSEQ multiplex PCR, the TCRdb table keeps only in-frame clones and is missing some. The sample lists about 230,000 clones; around four fifths were seen once. J gave up 6 bases and V 4 bases, and 6 bases lay outside the gene matches. The CDR3 is 14 amino acids. Germline V gene sequence: CDR1 SGHRS, CDR2 YFSETQ. The sample was PBMCs. The V and J genes are TRBV5-1 and TRBJ2-3, with 9 bases lining up with TRBD1. This sequence was found in a woman aged 60-75 years in good health and CMV-seropositive. This CDR3 is CASSMGTGPDTQYF. CDR3 DNA sequence: TGCGCCAGCAGCATGGGGACAGGGCCCGATACGCAGTATTTT.